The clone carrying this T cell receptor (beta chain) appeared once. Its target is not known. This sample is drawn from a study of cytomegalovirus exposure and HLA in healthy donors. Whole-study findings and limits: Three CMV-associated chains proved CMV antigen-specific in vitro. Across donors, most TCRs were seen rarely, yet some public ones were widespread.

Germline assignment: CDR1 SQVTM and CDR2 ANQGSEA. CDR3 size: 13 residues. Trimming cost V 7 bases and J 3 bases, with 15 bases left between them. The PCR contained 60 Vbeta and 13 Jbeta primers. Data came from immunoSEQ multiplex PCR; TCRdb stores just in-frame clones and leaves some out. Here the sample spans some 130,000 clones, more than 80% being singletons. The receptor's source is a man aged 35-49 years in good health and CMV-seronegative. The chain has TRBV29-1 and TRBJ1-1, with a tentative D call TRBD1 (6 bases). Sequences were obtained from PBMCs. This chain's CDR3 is CSATGGLDTEAFF. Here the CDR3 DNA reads TGCAGCGCCACCGGGGGGCTGGACACTGAAGCTTTCTTT.